This TCR beta chain appears in the sequencing data of a study of type 1 regulatory T cells. Overall study context: T-allo10 is an in vitro-generated, Tr1-enriched CD4 T cell product specific for alloantigen.

One entry per CDR3 protein results from TCRdb running MiXCR on the reads. This table holds about 5,000 distinct CDR3 sequences, about 26% found once. The CDR3 is 17 residues long. Germline lookup yields CDR1 LNHDA and CDR2 SQIVND (reference sequence). V dropped 7 bases and J dropped 1 base, with 21 bases sitting between them. Findings of the study overall: Type 1 regulatory T cells had a more restricted TCR repertoire than non-type 1 regulatory T cells.

With respect to this clonotype: What it binds is not known.

What was sequenced was cultured type 1 regulatory T (Tr1) cells, either the whole culture or a sorted fraction (not recorded which). The clonotype comes from a human donor in good health. V and J are TRBV19 and TRBJ2-3; TRBD2 is a possible D gene (5 bases). The CDR3 bases are TGTGCCAGTACCCCCGGAGGCTTAGGGATGGGCACAGATACGCAGTATTTT. Its translation: CASTPGGLGMGTDTQYF.